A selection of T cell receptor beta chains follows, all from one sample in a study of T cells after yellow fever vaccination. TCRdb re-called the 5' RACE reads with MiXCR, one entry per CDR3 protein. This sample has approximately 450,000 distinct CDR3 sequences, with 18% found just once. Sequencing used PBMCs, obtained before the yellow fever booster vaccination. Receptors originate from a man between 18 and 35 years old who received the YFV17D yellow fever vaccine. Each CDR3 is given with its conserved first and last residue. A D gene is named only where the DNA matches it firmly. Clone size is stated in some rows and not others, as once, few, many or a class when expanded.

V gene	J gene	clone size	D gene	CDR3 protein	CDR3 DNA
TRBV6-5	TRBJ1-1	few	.	CASSYAVNTEAFF	TGTGCCAGCAGTTACGCAGTCAACACTGAAGCTTTCTTT
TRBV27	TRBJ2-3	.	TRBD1	CATRTGVEDTQYF	TGTGCCACCCGGACAGGGGTGGAAGATACGCAGTATTTT
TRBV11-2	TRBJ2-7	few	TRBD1	CASSLGRTGVYEQYF	TGTGCCAGCAGCTTAGGGAGGACAGGGGTCTACGAGCAGTACTTC
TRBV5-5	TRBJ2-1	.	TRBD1	CASSYRDSAYNEQFF	TGTGCCAGCAGCTACCGGGACAGTGCCTACAATGAGCAGTTCTTC
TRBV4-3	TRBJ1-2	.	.	CASSQDKWSQPNYGYTF	TGCGCCAGCAGCCAAGATAAGTGGTCTCAGCCCAACTATGGCTACACCTTC
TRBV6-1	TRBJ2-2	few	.	CASSEASGMERFVGKNTGELFF	TGTGCCAGCAGTGAAGCATCCGGCATGGAGCGGTTCGTGGGAAAGAACACCGGGGAGCTGTTTTTT
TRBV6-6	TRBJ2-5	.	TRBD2	CASSPAGAGTLPRRATQYF	TGTGCCAGCAGTCCTGCGGGAGCAGGGACCCTCCCCCGACGCGCGACCCAGTACTTC
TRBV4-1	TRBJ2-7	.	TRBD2	CASSQERRTSGYEQYF	TGCGCCAGCAGCCAAGAGAGGCGAACTAGCGGCTACGAGCAGTACTTC
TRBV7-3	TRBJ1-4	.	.	CASSLEAWDEKLFF	TGTGCCAGCAGCTTAGAGGCCTGGGATGAAAAACTGTTTTTT
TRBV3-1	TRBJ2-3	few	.	CASSQVQRITVTQYF	TGTGCCAGCAGCCAAGTACAGAGAATCACAGTTACGCAGTATTTT
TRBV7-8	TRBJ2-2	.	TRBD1	CASSLAPDRALTGELFF	TGTGCCAGCAGCTTAGCGCCGGACAGGGCCCTCACCGGGGAGCTGTTTTTT
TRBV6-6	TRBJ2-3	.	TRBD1	CASSYFHRGGTDTQYF	TGTGCCAGCAGTTACTTTCACAGGGGGGGCACAGATACGCAGTATTTT
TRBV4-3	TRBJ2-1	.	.	CASSPQGLSSYNEQFF	TGCGCCAGCAGCCCCCAGGGCCTGAGCTCCTACAATGAGCAGTTCTTC
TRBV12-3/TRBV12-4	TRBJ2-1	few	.	CASSFNANEQFF	TGTGCCAGCAGTTTTAACGCGAATGAGCAGTTCTTC
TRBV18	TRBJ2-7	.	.	CASSRNRASGGAEQYF	TGTGCCAGCTCACGAAACAGGGCGTCGGGAGGCGCCGAGCAGTACTTC
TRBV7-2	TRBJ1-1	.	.	CASSLGWDMNTEAFF	TGTGCCAGCAGCTTAGGGTGGGACATGAACACTGAAGCTTTCTTT
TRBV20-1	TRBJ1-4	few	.	CSARGLQGGEKLFF	TGCAGTGCTAGAGGGCTGCAGGGCGGAGAAAAACTGTTTTTT
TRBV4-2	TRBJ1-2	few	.	CASSQDSGAEQPRYGYTF	TGTGCCAGCAGCCAAGATTCCGGAGCAGAGCAACCCCGCTATGGCTACACCTTC
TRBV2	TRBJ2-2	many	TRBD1	CASVTGALNTGELFF	TGTGCCAGCGTAACAGGGGCACTGAACACCGGGGAGCTGTTTTTT
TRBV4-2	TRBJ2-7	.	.	CASSQDRLIGSEQYF	TGTGCCAGCAGCCAAGATCGCCTGATTGGGTCCGAGCAGTACTTC
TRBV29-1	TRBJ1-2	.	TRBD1	CSVPRDRPYGYTF	TGCAGCGTTCCCCGGGACAGACCCTATGGCTACACCTTC
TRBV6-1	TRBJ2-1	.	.	CASSDSNNEQFF	TGTGCCAGCAGTGACAGCAACAATGAGCAGTTCTTC
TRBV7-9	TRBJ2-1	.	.	CASSLVGSPPYEQFF	TGTGCCAGCAGCTTAGTCGGTAGCCCTCCCTATGAGCAGTTCTTC
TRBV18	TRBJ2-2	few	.	CASSPLVIRTGELFF	TGTGCCAGCTCACCACTGGTGATCCGGACCGGGGAGCTGTTTTTT
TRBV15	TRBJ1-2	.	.	CATSRDVGVEGYTF	TGTGCCACCAGCAGAGATGTGGGAGTTGAAGGCTACACCTTC
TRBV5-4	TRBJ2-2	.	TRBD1	CASSSDRGRTGELFF	TGTGCCAGCAGCTCAGACAGGGGACGCACCGGGGAGCTGTTTTTT
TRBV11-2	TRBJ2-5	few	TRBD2	CASRWGGETQYF	TGTGCCAGCAGATGGGGGGGAGAGACCCAGTACTTC
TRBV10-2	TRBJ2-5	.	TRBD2	CASSERWRGGETQYF	TGCGCCAGCAGTGAGAGGTGGCGGGGGGGAGAGACCCAGTACTTC
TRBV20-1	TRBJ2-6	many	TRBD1	CSATGTGPSGANVLTF	TGCAGTGCGACCGGGACAGGACCCTCTGGGGCCAACGTCCTGACTTTC
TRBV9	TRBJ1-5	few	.	CASSVGGVRNQPQHF	TGTGCCAGCAGCGTAGGGGGGGTGCGCAATCAGCCCCAGCATTTT
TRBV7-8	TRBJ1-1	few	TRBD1	CASSSRDRGALVTEAFF	TGTGCCAGCAGCTCGCGGGACAGGGGCGCTCTGGTCACTGAAGCTTTCTTT
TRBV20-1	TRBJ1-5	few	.	CSGRTANNQPQHF	TGCAGTGGCCGGACCGCTAACAATCAGCCCCAGCATTTT
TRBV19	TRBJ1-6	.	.	CASSIYGTNSPLHF	TGTGCCAGTAGTATATACGGGACCAATTCACCCCTCCACTTT
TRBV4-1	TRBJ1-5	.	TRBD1	CASSQSEGANQPQHF	TGCGCCAGCAGCCAATCCGAGGGGGCAAATCAGCCCCAGCATTTT
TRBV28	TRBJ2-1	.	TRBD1	CASLGQSPTGQFF	TGTGCCAGCCTGGGACAGAGCCCCACCGGGCAGTTCTTC
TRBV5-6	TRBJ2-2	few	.	CASKELVMNTGELFF	TGTGCCAGCAAAGAACTTGTAATGAACACCGGGGAGCTGTTTTTT
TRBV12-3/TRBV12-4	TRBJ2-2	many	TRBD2	CASSIRLAGTGELFF	TGTGCCAGCAGTATCCGACTAGCGGGCACCGGGGAGCTGTTTTTT
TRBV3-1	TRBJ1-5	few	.	CASSPGIRNQPQHF	TGTGCCAGCAGCCCTGGGATAAGGAATCAGCCCCAGCATTTT
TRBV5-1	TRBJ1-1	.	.	CASTSARGAHTEAFF	TGCGCCAGCACCTCGGCGCGGGGGGCGCACACTGAAGCTTTCTTT
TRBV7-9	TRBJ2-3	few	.	CASRVGVNTDTQYF	TGTGCCAGCAGAGTGGGGGTGAACACAGATACGCAGTATTTT
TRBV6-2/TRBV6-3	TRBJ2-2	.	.	CASSQQSVGELFF	TGTGCCAGCAGCCAACAGTCCGTCGGGGAGCTGTTTTTT
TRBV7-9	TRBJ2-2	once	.	CASSLLSGETGELFF	TGTGCCAGCAGCTTACTATCGGGGGAGACCGGGGAGCTGTTTTTT
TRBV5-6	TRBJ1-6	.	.	CASSPVYNSPLHF	TGTGCCAGCAGCCCCGTCTATAATTCACCCCTCCACTTT
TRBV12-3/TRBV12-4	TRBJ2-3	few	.	CASSLDRGGVDTQYF	TGTGCCAGCAGTTTAGACAGGGGAGGGGTAGATACGCAGTATTTT
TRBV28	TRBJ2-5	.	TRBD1	CASRIQGEKSYF	TGTGCCAGCAGAATACAGGGGGAAAAAAGCTACTTC
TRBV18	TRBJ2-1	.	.	CASSPPSQISYNEQFF	TGTGCCAGCTCACCACCGTCACAGATATCCTACAATGAGCAGTTCTTC
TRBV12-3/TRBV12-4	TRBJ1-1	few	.	CASSFYGNTEAFF	TGTGCCAGCAGTTTTTACGGGAACACTGAAGCTTTCTTT
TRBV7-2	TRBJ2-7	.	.	CASSSRPDRGEQYF	TGTGCCAGCAGCTCAAGACCGGACCGGGGGGAGCAGTACTTC
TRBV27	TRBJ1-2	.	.	CASSLKGSYGYTF	TGTGCCAGCAGTTTAAAGGGGTCCTATGGCTACACCTTC
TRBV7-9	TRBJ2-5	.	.	CASSRQQGRETQYF	TGTGCCAGCAGCCGCCAACAGGGTCGAGAGACCCAGTACTTC